This paragraph covers one T cell receptor beta chain sequence. Its antigen is unidentified. This record comes from a study of cytomegalovirus exposure and HLA in healthy donors. Study-wide points: Immune exposure information comprised only CMV serostatus. Earlier analysis yielded a pattern in which most TCR beta V segments were productive about 87% or about 30% of the time. Later analysis demonstrated an association between a missense DCLRE1C variant and TCR beta V- and J-gene trimming. The later analysis indicated that the majority of CMV-associated TCR beta chains appeared HLA-restricted.

The PCR employed 60 Vbeta primers together with 13 Jbeta primers. Generated by immunoSEQ multiplex PCR, the TCRdb table keeps only in-frame clones and is missing some. The sample has 170,000 or so clones, less than 90% seen once. The V end lost 4 bases, the J end lost 8 bases, and 17 bases lay between the germline ends. Germline V gene data show CDR1 as SEHNR and CDR2 as FQNEAQ (reference sequence). This CDR3 has 14 residues. The J gene is TRBJ1-2, the V gene TRBV7-9; TRBD1 is a possible D gene (6 bases). The sequenced sample was PBMCs. The origin of this receptor is a male donor in good health and CMV-seropositive. This CDR3 reads CASSSPPGGLGYTF. The CDR3 nucleotides are TGTGCCAGCAGCTCCCCCCCGGGGGGCCTGGGCTACACCTTC.